Presented here are 10 T cell receptor beta chains from one specimen sequenced in a study of blood T cells in healthy people across ages. Using a J-beta primer mix together with a sample-barcoded 5' primer, a second PCR was run for 7 to 11 cycles. Via MiXCR, TCRdb re-called the 5' RACE reads, giving one row per CDR3 protein. The sample carries about 970,000 distinct CDR3 sequences, roughly half recorded once. Source material: blood. The receptors were sampled from a woman aged 55-70 years in good health.

In DNA form, the CDR3 reads TGTGCCAGCAGCTCACAGGGGGCCCACACTGAAGCTTTCTTT. The encoded protein is CASSSQGAHTEAFF. The chain uses TRBV7-6 and TRBJ1-1; the match to TRBD1 covers 9 bases. Germline V gene lookup returns CDR1 SGHVS and CDR2 FNYEAQ. The CDR3 length is 14 residues. V was clipped by 4 bases and J by 3 bases; unmatched bases: 3.

This chain joins TRBV21-1 and TRBJ2-5; TRBD2, the table's D call, lacks a check against the DNA. TRBV21-1 is a pseudogene segment. The CDR3 has 15 amino acids. The CDR3 here is CASSKEGEADNEQYF. CDR3 bases: TGTGCCAGCAGTAAAGAGGGGGAGGCTGACAATGAGCAGTACTTC.

The rearrangement uses TRBV20-1 and TRBJ2-7; 7 bases are a match to TRBD1. The CDR3 covers 15 residues. From germline, CDR1 is DFQATT and CDR2 SNEGSKA (reference sequence). The J segment lost 4 bases and the V segment lost 6 bases, leaving 15 bases of the junction unmatched. CDR3: CSAAPRDRYSYEQYF. CDR3 nucleotide sequence: TGCAGTGCCGCCCCCCGGGACAGATACTCGTACGAGCAGTACTTC.

CDR3 DNA: TGCGCCAGCAGCCAAGAATCCCCGGGACAGGGGAGGGCAGATACGCAGTATTTT. It translates to CASSQESPGQGRADTQYF. The V gene is TRBV4-3, the J gene TRBJ2-3; 10 bases map to TRBD1. This CDR3 comprises 18 residues. The V gene end was trimmed by 0 bases and the J gene end by 4 bases; junction bases not matched to a gene: 10. CDR1 LGHNA and CDR2 YSLEER come from the germline V gene.

This clonotype was detected many times. CDR3 nucleotide sequence: TGTGCCAGCAGCCTGCCCGGGGGATCAGATACGCAGTATTTT. Its protein product is CASSLPGGSDTQYF. The gene calls are TRBV12-3 or TRBV12-4 and TRBJ2-3; D perhaps matches TRBD2 (6 bases). Trimming cost V 6 bases and J 4 bases, with 14 bases left between them. The length of the CDR3 is 14 residues.

The chain has TRBV12-3 or TRBV12-4 and TRBJ2-5; D is possibly TRBD1 (6 bases). The V end was cut by 5 bases, the J end by 4 bases, with 14 bases between. The length of the CDR3 is 14 residues. DNA for the CDR3: TGTGCCAGCAGTCCTACAGGGTACGCAGAGACCCAGTACTTC. It translates to CASSPTGYAETQYF.

This clonotype appeared a few times. V is TRBV9 and J is TRBJ2-5; D tentatively fits TRBD1 or TRBD2 (6 bases each). V lost 1 base and J lost 5, with 15 bases in between. Germline loops: CDR1 SGDLS, CDR2 YYNGEE. CDR3 length: 15 residues. CDR3 coding DNA: TGTGCCAGCAGCGTAAGGGGCGTAGGGGGGGAGACCCAGTACTTC. Translation gives CASSVRGVGGETQYF.

The chain employs TRBV7-9 and TRBJ1-1; a possible D gene is TRBD1 (5 bases). CDR3 length equals 13 residues. The ends were cut back, 4 bases at V and 4 bases at J, with 10 bases in the middle. Germline values: CDR1 SEHNR, CDR2 FQNEAQ (reference sequence). The CDR3 here is CASSSGATTEAFF. CDR3 nucleotide sequence: TGTGCCAGCAGCTCCGGGGCGACCACTGAAGCTTTCTTT.

The CDR3 region is CSARDVGGYQETQYF. CDR3 sequence (DNA): TGCAGTGCTAGAGATGTTGGGGGGTACCAAGAGACCCAGTACTTC. The rearrangement uses TRBV20-1 and TRBJ2-5, with a possible D match to TRBD2 (6 bases). The CDR3 is 15 amino acids. V lost 0 bases to trimming and J lost 0 bases, with 11 bases between them. Germline CDR1 and CDR2: DFQATT and SNEGSKA (reference sequence).

V usage is TRBV20-1 and J usage is TRBJ2-7, with D perhaps matching TRBD1 (5 bases). Germline assignment: CDR1 DFQATT and CDR2 SNEGSKA (reference sequence). Trimming pared 0 bases from V and 5 bases from J, leaving 11 bases between. The CDR3 has 13 residues. CDR3: CSARDRARHEQYF. CDR3 bases: TGCAGTGCTAGAGACAGGGCCCGTCACGAGCAGTACTTC.